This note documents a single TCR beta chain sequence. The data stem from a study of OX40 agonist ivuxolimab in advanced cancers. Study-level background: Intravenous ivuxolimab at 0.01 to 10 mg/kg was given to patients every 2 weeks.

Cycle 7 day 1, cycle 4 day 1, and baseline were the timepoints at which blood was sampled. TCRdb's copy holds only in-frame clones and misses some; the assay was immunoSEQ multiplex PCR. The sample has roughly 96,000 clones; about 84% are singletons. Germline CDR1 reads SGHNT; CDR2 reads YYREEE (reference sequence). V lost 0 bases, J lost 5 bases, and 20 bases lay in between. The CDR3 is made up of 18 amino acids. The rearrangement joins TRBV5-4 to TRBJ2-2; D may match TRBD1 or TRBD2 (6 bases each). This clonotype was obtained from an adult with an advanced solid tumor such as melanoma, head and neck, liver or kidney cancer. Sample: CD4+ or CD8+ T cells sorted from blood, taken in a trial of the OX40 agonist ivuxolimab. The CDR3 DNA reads TGTGCCAGCAGCTTGGGAGTTGTCAGGGGCGGGGAAACCGGGGAGCTGTTTTTT. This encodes CASSLGVVRGGETGELFF.